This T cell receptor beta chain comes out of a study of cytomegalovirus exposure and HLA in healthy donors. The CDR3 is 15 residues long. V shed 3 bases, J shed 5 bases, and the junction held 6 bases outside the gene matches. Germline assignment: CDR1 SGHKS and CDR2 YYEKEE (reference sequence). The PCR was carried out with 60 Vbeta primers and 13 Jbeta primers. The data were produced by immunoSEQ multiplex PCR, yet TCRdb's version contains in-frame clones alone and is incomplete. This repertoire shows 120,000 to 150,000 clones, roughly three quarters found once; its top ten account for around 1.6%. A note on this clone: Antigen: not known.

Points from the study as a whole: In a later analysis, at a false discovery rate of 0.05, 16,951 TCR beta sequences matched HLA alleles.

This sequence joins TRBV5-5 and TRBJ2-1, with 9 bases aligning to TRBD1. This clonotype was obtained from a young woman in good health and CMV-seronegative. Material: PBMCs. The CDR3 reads CASSSPGQGDNEQFF. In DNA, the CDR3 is TGTGCCAGCAGCTCGCCGGGACAGGGTGACAATGAGCAGTTCTTC. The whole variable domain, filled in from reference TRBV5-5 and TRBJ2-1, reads DAGVTQSPTHLIKTRGQQVTLRCSPISGHKSVSWYQQVLGQGPQFIFQYYEKEERGRGNFPDRFSARQFPNYSSELNVNALLLGDSALYLCASSSPGQGDNEQFFGPGTRLTVL.